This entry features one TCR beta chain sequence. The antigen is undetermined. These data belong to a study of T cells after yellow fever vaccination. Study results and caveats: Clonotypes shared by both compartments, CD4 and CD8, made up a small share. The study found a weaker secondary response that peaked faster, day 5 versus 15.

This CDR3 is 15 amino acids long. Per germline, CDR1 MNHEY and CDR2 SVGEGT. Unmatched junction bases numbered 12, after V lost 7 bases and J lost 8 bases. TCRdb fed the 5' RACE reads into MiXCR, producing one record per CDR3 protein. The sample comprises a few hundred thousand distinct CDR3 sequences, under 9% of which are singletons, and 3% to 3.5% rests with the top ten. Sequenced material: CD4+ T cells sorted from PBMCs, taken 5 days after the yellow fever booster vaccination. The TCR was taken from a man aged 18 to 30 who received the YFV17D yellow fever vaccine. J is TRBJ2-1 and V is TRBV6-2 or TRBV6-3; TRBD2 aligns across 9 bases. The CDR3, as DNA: TGTGCCAGCAAACCTTTGGCGGGGGGGCCCCATGAGCAGTTCTTC. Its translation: CASKPLAGGPHEQFF.